Included here is one T cell receptor beta chain sequence, with context. The antigen remains unidentified. Other nucleotide sequences in the sample specify the same CDR3. This specimen comes from a study of CD4 T cells in relation to SARS-CoV-2 and coronaviruses. Sequencing was performed with immunoSEQ multiplex PCR; in TCRdb, only in-frame clones are kept and a portion is missing. The repertoire holds around 34,000 clones, with under 85% as singletons. Sequencing input: memory CD4+ T cells from PBMCs, cultured in vitro. The source of this sequence is an adult with COVID-19.

CDR3 in amino acids: CAWSGHLNEKLFF. CDR3 DNA: TGTGCCTGGAGTGGGCACCTTAATGAAAAACTGTTTTTT. The rearrangement links TRBV30 to TRBJ1-4, with D uncertain. Germline V gene lookup returns CDR1 GTSNPN and CDR2 SVGIG (reference sequence). The CDR3 totals 13 residues. Trimming left V 1 base short and J 4 bases short, with 7 bases between.